This TCR beta chain was sequenced during a study of PD-1 blockade in classical Hodgkin lymphoma. Study information: Intravenous infusions of nivolumab 3 mg/kg reached patients every 2 weeks.

Each patient relapsed following autologous stem cell transplantation, and prior brentuximab vedotin exposure differed. Germline assignment: CDR1 SNHLY and CDR2 FYNNEI. The CDR3 loop spans 14 amino acids. V lost 8 bases and J lost 13; bases outside the gene matches: 10. The assay was immunoSEQ multiplex PCR, and TCRdb's table has in-frame clones only and misses some. Among 24,000 or so clones listed, 60% to 80% were seen once. The chain employs TRBV2 and TRBJ2-3, with 15 bases aligning to TRBD2. This TCR was sampled from a human donor with classical Hodgkin lymphoma. The starting material was peripheral blood mononuclear cells (PBMCs), obtained at baseline. CDR3 DNA: TGTGCCAGCCGGTGGGGGACTAGCGGGGGGCCCAAGTATTTT. It codes for CASRWGTSGGPKYF. The full variable domain, in which reference TRBV2 and TRBJ2-3 provide the parts outside the CDR3, is EPEVTQTPSHQVTQMGQEVILRCVPISNHLYFYWYRQILGQKVEFLVSFYNNEISEKSEIFDDQFSVERPDGSNFTLKIRSTKLEDSAMYFCASRWGTSGGPKYFGPGTRLTVL.